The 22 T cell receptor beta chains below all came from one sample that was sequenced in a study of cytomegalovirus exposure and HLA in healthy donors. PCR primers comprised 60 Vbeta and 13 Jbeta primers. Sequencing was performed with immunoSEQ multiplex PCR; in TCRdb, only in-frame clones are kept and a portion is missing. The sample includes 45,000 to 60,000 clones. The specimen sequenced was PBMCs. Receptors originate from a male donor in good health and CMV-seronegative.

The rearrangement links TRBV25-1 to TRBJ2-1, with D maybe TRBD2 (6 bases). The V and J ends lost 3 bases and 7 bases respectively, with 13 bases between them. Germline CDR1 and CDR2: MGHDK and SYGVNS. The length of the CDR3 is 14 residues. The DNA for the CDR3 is TGTGCCAGCAGTGATTCGCGGGAAAGGAATGAGCAGTTCTTC. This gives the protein CASSDSRERNEQFF.

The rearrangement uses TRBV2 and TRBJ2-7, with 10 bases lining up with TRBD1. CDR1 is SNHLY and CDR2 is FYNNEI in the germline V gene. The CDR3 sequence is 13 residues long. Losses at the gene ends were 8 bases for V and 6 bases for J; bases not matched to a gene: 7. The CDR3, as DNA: TGTGCCAGCGGCGGGACAGGGGATTTCGAGCAGTACTTC. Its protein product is CASGGTGDFEQYF.

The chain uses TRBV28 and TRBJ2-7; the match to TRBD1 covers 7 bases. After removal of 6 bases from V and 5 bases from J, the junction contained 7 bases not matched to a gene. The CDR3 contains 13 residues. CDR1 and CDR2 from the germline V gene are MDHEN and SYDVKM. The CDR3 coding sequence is TGTGCCAGCAGCCTCGGGACAGAGGACGAGCAGTACTTC. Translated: CASSLGTEDEQYF.

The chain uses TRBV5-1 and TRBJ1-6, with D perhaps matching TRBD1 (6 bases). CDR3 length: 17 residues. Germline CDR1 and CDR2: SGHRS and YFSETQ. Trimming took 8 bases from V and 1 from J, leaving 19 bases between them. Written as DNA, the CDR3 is TGCGCCAGTAGTCGACAGGCTCCCGGGTCCTATAATTCACCCCTCCACTTT. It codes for CASSRQAPGSYNSPLHF.

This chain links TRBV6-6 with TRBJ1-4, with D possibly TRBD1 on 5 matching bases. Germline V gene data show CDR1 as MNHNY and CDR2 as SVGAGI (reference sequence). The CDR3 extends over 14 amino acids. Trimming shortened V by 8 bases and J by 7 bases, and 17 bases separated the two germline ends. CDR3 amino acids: CASGLGRAREKLFF. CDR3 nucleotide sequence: TGTGCCAGCGGCTTGGGCAGGGCTCGTGAAAAACTGTTTTTT.

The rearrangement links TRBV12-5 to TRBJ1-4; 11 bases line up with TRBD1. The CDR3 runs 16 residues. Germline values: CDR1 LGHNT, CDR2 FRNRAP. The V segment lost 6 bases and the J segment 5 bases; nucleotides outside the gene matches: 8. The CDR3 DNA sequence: TGTGCTAGTGGCCGGGACAGGGGGAAAGGGAATGAAAAACTGTTTTTT. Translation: CASGRDRGKGNEKLFF. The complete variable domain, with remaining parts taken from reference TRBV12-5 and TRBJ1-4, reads DARVTQTPRHKVTEMGQEVTMRCQPILGHNTVFWYRQTMMQGLELLAYFRNRAPLDDSGMPKDRFSAEMPDATLATLKIQPSEPRDSAVYFCASGRDRGKGNEKLFFGSGTQLSVL.

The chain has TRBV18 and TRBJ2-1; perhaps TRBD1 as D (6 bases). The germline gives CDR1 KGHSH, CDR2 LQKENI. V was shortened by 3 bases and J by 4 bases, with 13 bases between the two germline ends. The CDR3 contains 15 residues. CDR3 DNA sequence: TGTGCCAGCTCACCCCAGGGGATAGGTTACAATGAGCAGTTCTTC. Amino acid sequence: CASSPQGIGYNEQFF.

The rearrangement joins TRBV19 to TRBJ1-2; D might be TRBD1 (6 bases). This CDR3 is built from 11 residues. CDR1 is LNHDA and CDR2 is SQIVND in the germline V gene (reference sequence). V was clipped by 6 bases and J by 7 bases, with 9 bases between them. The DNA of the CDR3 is TGTGCCAGTAGGCAGGGGTCTGGCTACACCTTC. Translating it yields CASRQGSGYTF.

The CDR3 loop is CACPSEGVSYTF. CDR3 coding DNA: TGTGCCTGTCCAAGTGAGGGGGTCAGCTACACCTTC. J is TRBJ1-2 and V is TRBV30; TRBD1 is a possible D gene (6 bases). Germline V CDR1 and CDR2: GTSNPN, SVGIG (reference sequence). The CDR3 extends over 12 amino acids. V lost 6 bases and J lost 9, with 17 bases in between.

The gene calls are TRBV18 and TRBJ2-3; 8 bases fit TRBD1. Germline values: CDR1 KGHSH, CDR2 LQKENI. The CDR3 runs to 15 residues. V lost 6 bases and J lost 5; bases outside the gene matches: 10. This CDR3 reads CASSSDREGLDTQYF. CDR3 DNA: TGTGCCAGCTCGTCGGACAGGGAAGGTTTAGATACGCAGTATTTT.

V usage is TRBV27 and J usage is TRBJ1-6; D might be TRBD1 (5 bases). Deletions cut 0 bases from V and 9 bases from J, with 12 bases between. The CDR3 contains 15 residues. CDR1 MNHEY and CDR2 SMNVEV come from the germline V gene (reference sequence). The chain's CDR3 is CASSLSRDSASPLHF. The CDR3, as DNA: TGTGCCAGCAGTTTATCCAGGGACTCAGCTTCACCCCTCCACTTT.

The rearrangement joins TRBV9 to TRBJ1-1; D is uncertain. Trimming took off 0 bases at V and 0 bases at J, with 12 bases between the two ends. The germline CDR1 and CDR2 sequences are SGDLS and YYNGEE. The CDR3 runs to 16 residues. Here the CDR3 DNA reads TGTGCCAGCAGCGTAGCGAGGGAAGGAATGAACACTGAAGCTTTCTTT. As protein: CASSVAREGMNTEAFF.

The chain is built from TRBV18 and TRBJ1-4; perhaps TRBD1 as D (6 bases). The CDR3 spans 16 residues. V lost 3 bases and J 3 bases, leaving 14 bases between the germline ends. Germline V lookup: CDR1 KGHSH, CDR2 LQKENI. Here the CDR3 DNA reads TGTGCCAGCTCACCTAGCGGGGGGCAGGCTAATGAAAAACTGTTTTTT. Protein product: CASSPSGGQANEKLFF.

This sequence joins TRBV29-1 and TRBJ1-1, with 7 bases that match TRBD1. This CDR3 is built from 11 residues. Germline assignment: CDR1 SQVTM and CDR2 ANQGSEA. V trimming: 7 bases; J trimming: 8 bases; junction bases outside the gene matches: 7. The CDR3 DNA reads TGCAGCGCGTTCCGGGACAGCGAAGCTTTCTTT. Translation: CSAFRDSEAFF.

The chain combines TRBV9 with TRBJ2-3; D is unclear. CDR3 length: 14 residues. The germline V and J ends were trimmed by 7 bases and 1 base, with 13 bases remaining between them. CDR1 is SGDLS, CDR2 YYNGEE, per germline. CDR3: CASSRQPRTDTQYF. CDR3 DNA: TGTGCCAGCTCTAGGCAGCCACGCACAGATACGCAGTATTTT. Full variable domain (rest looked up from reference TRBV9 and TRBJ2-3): DSGVTQTPKHLITATGQRVTLRCSPRSGDLSVYWYQQSLDQGLQFLIQYYNGEERAKGNILERFSAQQFPDLHSELNLSSLELGDSALYFCASSRQPRTDTQYFGPGTRLTVL.

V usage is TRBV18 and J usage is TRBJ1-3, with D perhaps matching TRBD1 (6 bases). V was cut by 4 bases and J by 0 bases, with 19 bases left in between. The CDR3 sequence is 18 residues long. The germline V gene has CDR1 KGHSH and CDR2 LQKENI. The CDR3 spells CASSLSSGQPSSGNTIYF. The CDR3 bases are TGTGCCAGCTCACTTTCGTCCGGACAGCCTAGCTCTGGAAACACCATATATTTT.

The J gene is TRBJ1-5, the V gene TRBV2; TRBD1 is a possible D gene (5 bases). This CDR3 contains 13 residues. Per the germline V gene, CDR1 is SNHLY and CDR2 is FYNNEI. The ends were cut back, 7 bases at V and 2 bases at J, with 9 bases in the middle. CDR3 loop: CASTWGGNQPQHF. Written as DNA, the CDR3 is TGTGCCAGCACGTGGGGCGGCAATCAGCCCCAGCATTTT. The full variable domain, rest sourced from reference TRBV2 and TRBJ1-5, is EPEVTQTPSHQVTQMGQEVILRCVPISNHLYFYWYRQILGQKVEFLVSFYNNEISEKSEIFDDQFSVERPDGSNFTLKIRSTKLEDSAMYFCASTWGGNQPQHFGDGTRLSIL.

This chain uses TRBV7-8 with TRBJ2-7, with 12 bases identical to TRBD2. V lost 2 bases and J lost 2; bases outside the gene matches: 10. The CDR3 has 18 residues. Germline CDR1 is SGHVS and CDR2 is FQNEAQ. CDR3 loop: CASSLIALAGGRTYEQYF. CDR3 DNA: TGTGCCAGCAGCTTAATTGCACTAGCGGGGGGTCGTACCTACGAGCAGTACTTC.

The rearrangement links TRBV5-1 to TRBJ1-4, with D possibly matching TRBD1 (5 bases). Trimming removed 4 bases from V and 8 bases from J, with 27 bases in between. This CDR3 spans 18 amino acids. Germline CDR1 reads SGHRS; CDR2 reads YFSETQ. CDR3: CASSTGQLGLLVEEKLFF. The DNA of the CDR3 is TGCGCCAGCAGCACTGGACAATTGGGGCTCCTAGTTGAGGAAAAACTGTTTTTT.

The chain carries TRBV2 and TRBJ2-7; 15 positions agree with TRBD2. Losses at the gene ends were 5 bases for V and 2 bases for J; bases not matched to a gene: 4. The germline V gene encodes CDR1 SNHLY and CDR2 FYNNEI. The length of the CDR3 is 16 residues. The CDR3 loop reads CASSTGTSGGTYEQYF. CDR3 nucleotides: TGTGCCAGCAGTACCGGGACTAGCGGGGGGACCTACGAGCAGTACTTC. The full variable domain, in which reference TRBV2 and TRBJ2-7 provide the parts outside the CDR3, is EPEVTQTPSHQVTQMGQEVILRCVPISNHLYFYWYRQILGQKVEFLVSFYNNEISEKSEIFDDQFSVERPDGSNFTLKIRSTKLEDSAMYFCASSTGTSGGTYEQYFGPGTRLTVT.

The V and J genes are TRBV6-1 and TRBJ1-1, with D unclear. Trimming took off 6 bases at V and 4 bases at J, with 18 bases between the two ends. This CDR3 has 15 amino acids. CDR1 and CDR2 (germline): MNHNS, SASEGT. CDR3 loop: CASRTGEGSGTEAFF. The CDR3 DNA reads TGTGCCAGCAGGACTGGCGAGGGAAGTGGCACTGAAGCTTTCTTT.

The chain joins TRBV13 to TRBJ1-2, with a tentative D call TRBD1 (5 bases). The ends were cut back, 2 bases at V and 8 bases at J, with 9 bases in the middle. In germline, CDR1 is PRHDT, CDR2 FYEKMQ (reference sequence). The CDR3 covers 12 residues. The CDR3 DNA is TGTGCCAGCAGCTTACAGGGTTGGGGCTACACCTTC. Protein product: CASSLQGWGYTF.